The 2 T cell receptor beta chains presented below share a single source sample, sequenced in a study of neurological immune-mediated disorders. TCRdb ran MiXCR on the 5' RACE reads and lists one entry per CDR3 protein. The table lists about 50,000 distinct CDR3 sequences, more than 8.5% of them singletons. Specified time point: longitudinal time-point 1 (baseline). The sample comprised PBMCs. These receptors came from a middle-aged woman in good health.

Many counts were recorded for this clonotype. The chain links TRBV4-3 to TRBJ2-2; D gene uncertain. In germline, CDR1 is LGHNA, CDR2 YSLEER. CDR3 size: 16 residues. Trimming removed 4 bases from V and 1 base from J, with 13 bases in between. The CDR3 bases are TGCGCCAGCAGCCTACAAGTGGCCCAGAACACCGGGGAGCTGTTTTTT. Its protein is CASSLQVAQNTGELFF.

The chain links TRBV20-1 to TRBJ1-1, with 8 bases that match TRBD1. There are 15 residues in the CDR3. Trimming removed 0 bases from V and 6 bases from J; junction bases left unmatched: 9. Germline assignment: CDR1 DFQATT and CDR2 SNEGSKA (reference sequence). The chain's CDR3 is CSARDLRTGRAEAFF. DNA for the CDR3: TGCAGTGCTAGAGATTTACGGACAGGGAGGGCTGAAGCTTTCTTT.